This T cell receptor beta chain came from a study of monozygotic twins with inflammatory bowel disease (dated by TCRdb to about 2019). Looking at the study overall: In total, 30 or so monozygotic twin pairs made up the full study: 19 Danish pairs, all IBD-discordant, plus nine German pairs, of which four were IBD-concordant and five were IBD-discordant. The search for disease-associated traits relied mainly on comparing, within discordant pairs, IBD patients with their genetically identical healthy co-twins. Each individual had, on average, about 151 000 unique TCRalpha sequences and 181 000 unique TCRbeta sequences available for analysis. Here is what the overall study found, with its caveats: No single strong signal or clonotype linked to IBD turned up in the results, so the idea that one exists was not supported. IBD patients shared fewer clonotypes with other individuals than healthy twins did, most markedly in patients showing signs of disease activity. Different T cell subtypes could not be distinguished in the analysis. IBD patients had lower TCRbeta repertoire diversity, measured by the inverse Simpson index, than their healthy co-twins. Repertoire similarity did not differ between concordant and discordant twins, which could be due to limited statistical power. Differing immunosuppressive treatments among patients may have added background noise and inter-individual variability to the repertoires.

For this clonotype: It lacks a known antigen.

Library creation used 5' RACE. The input for every TCR library was 3500 ng of total RNA. For each sample, cDNA synthesis with SMARTScribe reverse transcriptase was split into eight separate reactions. During cDNA synthesis, template switching introduced unique molecular identifiers that contained a 6-nucleotide sample barcode. TCRalpha and TCRbeta cDNA was amplified by two nested PCRs of about 15 and 9 cycles, with bead purification after each PCR. Before amplification, the cDNA was both treated with uracil DNA-glycosylase and purified with the QIAquick PCR purification kit. In the second PCR, Illumina TruSeq-compatible adapters and sample-specific barcodes were added. TapeStation and Qubit were used to check library quality and concentration, and 4.5 to 6.5 ng of each library was pooled. Sequencing of pooled libraries was carried out on an Illumina HiSeq2500 single-index Rapid Run using 2 x 100 bp reads and custom sequencing primers. Concerning the study's data processing: MiGEC version 1.2.6 was used for UMI-based consensus assembly, which corrected PCR and sequencing errors. MiXCR version 2.1.1 was used to carry out V(D)J alignment, clonotype assembly and CDR3 extraction. Gene usage, clonotype sharing and MAIT/NKT TCR abundance were normalised by analysing the top 1000, 10 000 and 20 000 clonotypes per sample. After downsampling to 27 000 UMIs, diversity was calculated as the inverse Simpson index using the vegan R package. Paired Mann-Whitney U tests on discordant twin pairs were used, with Benjamini-Hochberg multiple-testing correction. One entry per CDR3 protein sequence results from the TCRdb reprocessing of the reads, with DNA left out. None of the V and J calls come from the authors' own analysis; TCRdb made them. The sample's own table lists approximately 400,000 distinct CDR3 sequences. The ten largest clones capture just over 2.5% of the sample.

From each donor, a roughly 2.3 ml peripheral blood sample was drawn into PAXgene tubes and stored at -80 degrees C. Total RNA was isolated from whole blood with the PAXgene blood miRNA kit on an automated QIAcube, without T cell sorting. Peripheral blood from monozygotic twin pairs, either concordant or discordant for inflammatory bowel disease, underwent deep TCRalpha and TCRbeta repertoire profiling that used unique molecular barcoding. Smoking habits were recorded for all twin pairs, and each individual was classified as a current, former or never smoker. This TCR was recovered from a human donor with ulcerative colitis or Crohn's disease, or a healthy co-twin of an affected twin (not recorded which). The sequenced material came from blood.

CDR3 loop: CSARDPEAGGTGELFF. The chain was built from TRBV20-1 and TRBJ2-2; the TCRdb call, TRBD2, lacks DNA for checking. The CDR3 runs 16 residues from the cysteine to the phenylalanine. DNA is not recorded here. The germline V gene (reference sequence) provides CDR1 DFQATT and CDR2 SNEGSKA.